The present T cell receptor (beta chain) was sequenced within a study of beta chain features in type 1 diabetes. General study results and limits: Type 1 diabetes patients had moderately but significantly shorter TCRB CDR3s in all four CD4+ subsets. High TCR expression in some cells could lead to their over-representation in cDNA sequencing. Insertions were fewer and deletions more numerous at VDJ junctions in type 1 diabetes patients. Shorter templates might be favored by PCR, equally in patients and controls.

All of the isolated RNA was reverse transcribed, so expressed TCRB transcripts were sequenced. Libraries were prepared by immunoSEQ multiplex PCR; TCRdb keeps only in-frame clonotypes and omits some of them. The sample shows approximately 240,000 clones, approximately 16% of them seen only once. This clone occurred a few times. No antigen is known for it. Markers CD45RO/CCR7/CD25/CD127/CD95/CD27 served to sort CD4+ naive, central memory, regulatory and stem cell-like memory cells. The CDR3 loop spans 14 amino acids. Trimming took 3 bases from V and 4 from J, leaving 11 bases between them. CDR1 and CDR2 from the germline V gene are SGHNT and YENEEA.

The receptor was isolated from a man younger than 40 with type 1 diabetes. Sequenced input: naive CD4+ T cells from blood. The V call is TRBV11-3, the J call TRBJ2-3, with D possibly being TRBD1 (6 bases). The CDR3 DNA follows: TGTGCCAGCAGCTTGCCTTACAGGGCAGATACGCAGTATTTT. The encoded protein is CASSLPYRADTQYF.